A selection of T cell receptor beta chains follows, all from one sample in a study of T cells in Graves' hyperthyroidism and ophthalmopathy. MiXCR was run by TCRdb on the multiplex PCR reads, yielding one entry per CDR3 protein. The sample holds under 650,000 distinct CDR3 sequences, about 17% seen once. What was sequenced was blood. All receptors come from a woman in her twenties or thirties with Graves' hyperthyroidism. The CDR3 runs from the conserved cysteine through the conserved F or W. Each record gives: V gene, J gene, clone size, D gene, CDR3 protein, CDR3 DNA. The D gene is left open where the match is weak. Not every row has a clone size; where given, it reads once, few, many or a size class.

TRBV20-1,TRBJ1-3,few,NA,CSALLYSGNTIYF,TGCAGTGCTTTACTCTACTCTGGAAACACCATATATTTT
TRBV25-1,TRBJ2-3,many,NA,CATASRGRTDTQYF,TGTGCAACAGCAAGTCGGGGACGCACAGATACGCAGTATTTT
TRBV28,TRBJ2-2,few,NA,CASRPRTARTNTGELFF,TGTGCCAGCAGACCACGGACGGCAAGGACGAACACCGGGGAGCTGTTTTTT
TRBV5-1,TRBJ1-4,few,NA,CASSPGQINEKLFF,TGTGCCAGCAGCCCTGGACAGATTAATGAAAAACTGTTTTTT
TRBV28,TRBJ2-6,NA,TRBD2,CASSGTSGTRANVLTF,TGTGCCAGCAGTGGGACTAGCGGGACTAGGGCCAACGTCCTGACTTTC
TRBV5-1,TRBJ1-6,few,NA,CASSPDPDGRDSPLHF,TGCGCCAGCAGCCCGGACCCGGACGGGCGGGATTCACCCCTCCACTTT
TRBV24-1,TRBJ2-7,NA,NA,CATSDPNGYEQYF,TGTGCCACCAGTGACCCGAACGGATACGAGCAGTACTTC
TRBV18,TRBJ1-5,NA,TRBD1,CASSFTQGAHQPQHF,TGTGCCAGCTCATTTACACAGGGGGCTCATCAGCCCCAGCATTTT
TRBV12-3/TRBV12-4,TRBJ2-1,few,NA,CASRDSTLSYNEQFF,TGTGCCAGCAGGGACAGCACCCTCTCCTACAATGAGCAGTTCTTC
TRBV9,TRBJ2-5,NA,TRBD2,CASSAGLGVGEETQYF,TGTGCCAGCAGCGCGGGACTAGGAGTAGGAGAAGAGACCCAGTACTTC
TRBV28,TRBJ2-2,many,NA,CASRLGRGTGELFF,TGTGCCAGTCGGCTGGGGCGCGGAACCGGGGAGCTGTTTTTT
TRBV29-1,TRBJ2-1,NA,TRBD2,CSGSGRVSPEQFF,TGCAGCGGTAGCGGGAGGGTTTCCCCCGAGCAGTTCTTC
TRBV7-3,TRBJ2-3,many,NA,CASSSLDGGTTDTQYF,TGTGCCAGCAGCTCCCTAGATGGGGGTACCACAGATACGCAGTATTTT
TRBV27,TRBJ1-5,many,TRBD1,CASSSGQELYSNQPQHF,TGTGCCAGCAGTTCGGGACAGGAGTTATATAGCAATCAGCCCCAGCATTTT
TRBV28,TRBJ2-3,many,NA,CASSLGAPGPQYF,TGTGCCAGCAGTTTAGGGGCTCCCGGACCGCAGTATTTT